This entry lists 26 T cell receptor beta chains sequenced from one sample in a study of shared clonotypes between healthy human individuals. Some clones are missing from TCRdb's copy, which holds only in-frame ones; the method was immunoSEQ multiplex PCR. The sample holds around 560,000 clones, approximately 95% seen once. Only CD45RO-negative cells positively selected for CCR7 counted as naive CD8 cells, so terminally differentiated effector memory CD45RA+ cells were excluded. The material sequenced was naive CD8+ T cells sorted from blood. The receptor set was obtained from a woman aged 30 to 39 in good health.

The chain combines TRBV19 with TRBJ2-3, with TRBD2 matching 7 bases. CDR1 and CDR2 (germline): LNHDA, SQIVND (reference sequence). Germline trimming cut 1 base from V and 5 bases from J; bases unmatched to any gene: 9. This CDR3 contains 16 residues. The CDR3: CASSIVAGVVIDTQYF. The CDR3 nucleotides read TGTGCCAGTAGTATAGTTGCGGGAGTTGTTATAGATACGCAGTATTTT.

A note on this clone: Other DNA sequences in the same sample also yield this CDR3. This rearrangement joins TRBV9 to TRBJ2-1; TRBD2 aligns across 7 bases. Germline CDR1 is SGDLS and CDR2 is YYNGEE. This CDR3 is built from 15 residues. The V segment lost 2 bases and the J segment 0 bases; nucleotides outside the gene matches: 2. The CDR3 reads CASSVAGVSYNEQFF. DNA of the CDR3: TGTGCCAGCAGCGTCGCGGGAGTCTCCTACAATGAGCAGTTCTTC.

This CDR3 is CASSVATGGTYYEQYF. DNA of the CDR3: TGTGCCAGCAGCGTAGCTACTGGCGGGACCTATTACGAGCAGTACTTC. The gene calls are TRBV9 and TRBJ2-7, with a weak D call TRBD2 (6 bases). The germline V gene has CDR1 SGDLS and CDR2 YYNGEE. Between the trimmed V and J ends, which lost 0 bases and 4 bases, there was a span of 17 bases. The CDR3 length is 16 residues. Full variable domain (remainder filled in from reference TRBV9 and TRBJ2-7): DSGVTQTPKHLITATGQRVTLRCSPRSGDLSVYWYQQSLDQGLQFLIQYYNGEERAKGNILERFSAQQFPDLHSELNLSSLELGDSALYFCASSVATGGTYYEQYFGPGTRLTVT.

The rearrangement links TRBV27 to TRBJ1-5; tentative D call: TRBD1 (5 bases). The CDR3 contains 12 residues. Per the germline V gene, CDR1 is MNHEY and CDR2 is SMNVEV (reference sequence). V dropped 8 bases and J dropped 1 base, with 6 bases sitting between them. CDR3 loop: CASGHSNQPQHF. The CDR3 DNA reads TGTGCCAGCGGACACAGCAATCAGCCCCAGCATTTT.

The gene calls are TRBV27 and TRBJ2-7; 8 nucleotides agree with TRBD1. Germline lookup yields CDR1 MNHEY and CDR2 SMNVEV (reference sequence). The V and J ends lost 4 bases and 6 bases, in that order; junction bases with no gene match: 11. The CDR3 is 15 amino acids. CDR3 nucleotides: TGTGCCAGCAGTTCCTCACCGGGACAGGTGAGCGAGCAGTACTTC. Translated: CASSSSPGQVSEQYF.

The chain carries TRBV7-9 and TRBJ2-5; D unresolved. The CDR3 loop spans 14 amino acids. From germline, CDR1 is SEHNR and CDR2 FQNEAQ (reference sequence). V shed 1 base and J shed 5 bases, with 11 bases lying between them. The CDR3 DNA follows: TGTGCCAGCAGCTTAGGGACCCCAGAGGAGACCCAGTACTTC. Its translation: CASSLGTPEETQYF.

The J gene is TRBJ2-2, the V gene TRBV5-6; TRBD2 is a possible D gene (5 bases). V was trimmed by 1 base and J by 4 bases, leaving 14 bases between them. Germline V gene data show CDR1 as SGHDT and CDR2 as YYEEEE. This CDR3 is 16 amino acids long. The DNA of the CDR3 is TGTGCCAGCAGCTTGATGGCCGGGGTCGGCACCGGGGAGCTGTTTTTT. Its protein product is CASSLMAGVGTGELFF.

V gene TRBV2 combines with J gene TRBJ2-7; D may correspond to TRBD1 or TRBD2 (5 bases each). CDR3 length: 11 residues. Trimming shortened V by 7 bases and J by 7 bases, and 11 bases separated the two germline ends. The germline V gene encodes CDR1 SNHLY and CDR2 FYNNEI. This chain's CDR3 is CASKGAGEQYF. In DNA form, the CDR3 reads TGTGCCAGCAAGGGAGCAGGGGAGCAGTACTTC.

The CDR3 bases are TGTGCCAGCAGCGTAAGGGGTGGCACAGATACGCAGTATTTT. It codes for CASSVRGGTDTQYF. The chain joins TRBV7-6 to TRBJ2-3; TRBD1 is a possible D gene (5 bases). V was pared by 5 bases and J by 1 base, with 10 bases between. Germline values: CDR1 SGHVS, CDR2 FNYEAQ. The CDR3 runs to 14 residues.

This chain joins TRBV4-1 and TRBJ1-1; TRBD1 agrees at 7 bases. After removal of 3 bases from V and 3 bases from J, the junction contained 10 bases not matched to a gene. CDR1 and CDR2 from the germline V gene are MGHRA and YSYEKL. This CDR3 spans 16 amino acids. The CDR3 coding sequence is TGCGCCAGCAGCCACAGGGGGGGCCAGGGGTACACTGAAGCTTTCTTT. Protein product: CASSHRGGQGYTEAFF.

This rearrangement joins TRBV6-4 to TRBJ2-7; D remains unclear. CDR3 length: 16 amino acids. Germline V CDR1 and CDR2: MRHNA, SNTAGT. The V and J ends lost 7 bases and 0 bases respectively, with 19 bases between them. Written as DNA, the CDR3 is TGTGCCAGCATCACAACGAGGTCAGAGAGCTCCTACGAGCAGTACTTC. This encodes CASITTRSESSYEQYF.

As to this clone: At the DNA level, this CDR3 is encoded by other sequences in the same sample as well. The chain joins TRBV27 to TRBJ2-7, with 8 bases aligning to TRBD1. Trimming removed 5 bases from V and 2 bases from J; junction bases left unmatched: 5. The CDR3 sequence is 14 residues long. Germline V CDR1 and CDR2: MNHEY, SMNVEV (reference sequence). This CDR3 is CASSPGGGPYEQYF. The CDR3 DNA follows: TGTGCCAGCAGTCCAGGGGGCGGTCCCTACGAGCAGTACTTC.

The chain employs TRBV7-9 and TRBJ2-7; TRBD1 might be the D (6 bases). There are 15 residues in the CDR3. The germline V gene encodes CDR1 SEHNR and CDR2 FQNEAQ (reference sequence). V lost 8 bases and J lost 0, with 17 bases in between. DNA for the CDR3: TGTGCCAGCGAATACCCCCAGGGGAGCTCCTACGAGCAGTACTTC. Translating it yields CASEYPQGSSYEQYF.

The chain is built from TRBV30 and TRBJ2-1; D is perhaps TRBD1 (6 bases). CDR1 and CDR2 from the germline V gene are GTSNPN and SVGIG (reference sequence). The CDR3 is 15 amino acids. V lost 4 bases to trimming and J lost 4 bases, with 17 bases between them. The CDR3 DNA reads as TGTGCCTGGACCCCGGGACACGCCGTGTACAATGAGCAGTTCTTC. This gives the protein CAWTPGHAVYNEQFF.

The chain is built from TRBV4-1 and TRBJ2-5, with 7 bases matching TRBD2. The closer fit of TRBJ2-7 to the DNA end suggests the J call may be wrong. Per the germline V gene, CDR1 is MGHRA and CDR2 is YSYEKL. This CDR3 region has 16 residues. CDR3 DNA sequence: TGCGCCAGCAGCCAGATGGGACTAATTAGCTCCTACGAGCAGTACTTC. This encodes CASSQMGLISSYEQYF.

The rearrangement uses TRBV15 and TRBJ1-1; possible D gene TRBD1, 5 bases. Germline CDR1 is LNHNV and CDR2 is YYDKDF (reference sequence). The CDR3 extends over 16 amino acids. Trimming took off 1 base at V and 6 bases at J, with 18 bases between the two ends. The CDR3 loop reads CATSRVPRGGGAEAFF. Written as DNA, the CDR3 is TGTGCCACCAGCAGAGTCCCAAGAGGTGGAGGGGCTGAAGCTTTCTTT. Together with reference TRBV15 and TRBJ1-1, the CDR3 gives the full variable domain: DAMVIQNPRYQVTQFGKPVTLSCSQTLNHNVMYWYQQKSSQAPKLLFHYYDKDFNNEADTPDNFQSRRPNTSFCFLDIRSPGLGDTAMYLCATSRVPRGGGAEAFFGQGTRLTVV.

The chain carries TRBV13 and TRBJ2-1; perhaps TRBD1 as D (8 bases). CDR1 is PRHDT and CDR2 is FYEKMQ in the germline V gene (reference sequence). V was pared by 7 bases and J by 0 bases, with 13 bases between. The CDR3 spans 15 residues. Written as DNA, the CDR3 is TGTGCCAGCACCACAGGGGGGGGCTCCTACAATGAGCAGTTCTTC. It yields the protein CASTTGGGSYNEQFF.

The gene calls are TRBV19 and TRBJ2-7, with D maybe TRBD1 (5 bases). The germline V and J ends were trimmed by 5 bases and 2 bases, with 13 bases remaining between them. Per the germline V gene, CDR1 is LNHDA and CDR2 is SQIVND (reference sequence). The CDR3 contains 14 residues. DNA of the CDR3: TGTGCCAGTAGTTTACTCGACAGTCCCTACGAGCAGTACTTC. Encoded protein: CASSLLDSPYEQYF.

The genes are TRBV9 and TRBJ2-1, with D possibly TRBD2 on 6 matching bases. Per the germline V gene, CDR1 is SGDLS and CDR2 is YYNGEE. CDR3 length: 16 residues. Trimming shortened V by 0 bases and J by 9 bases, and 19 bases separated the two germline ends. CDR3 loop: CASSVGGSGFIREQFF. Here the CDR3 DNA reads TGTGCCAGCAGCGTAGGTGGTAGCGGCTTTATCCGTGAGCAGTTCTTC. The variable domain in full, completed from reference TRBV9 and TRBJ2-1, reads DSGVTQTPKHLITATGQRVTLRCSPRSGDLSVYWYQQSLDQGLQFLIQYYNGEERAKGNILERFSAQQFPDLHSELNLSSLELGDSALYFCASSVGGSGFIREQFFGPGTRLTVL.

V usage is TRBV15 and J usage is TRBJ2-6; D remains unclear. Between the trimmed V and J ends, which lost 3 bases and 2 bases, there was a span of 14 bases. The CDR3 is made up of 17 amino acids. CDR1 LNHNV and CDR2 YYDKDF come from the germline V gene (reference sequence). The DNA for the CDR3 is TGTGCCACCAGCAGGGAGACACTGGCTGCTGGGGCCAACGTCCTGACTTTC. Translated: CATSRETLAAGANVLTF.

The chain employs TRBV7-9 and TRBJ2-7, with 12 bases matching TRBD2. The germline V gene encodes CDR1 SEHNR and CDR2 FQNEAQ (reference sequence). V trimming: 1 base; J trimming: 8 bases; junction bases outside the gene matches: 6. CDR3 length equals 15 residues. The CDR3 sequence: CASSLVTSGRDKQYF. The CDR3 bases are TGTGCCAGCAGCTTAGTGACTAGCGGGAGAGATAAGCAGTACTTC. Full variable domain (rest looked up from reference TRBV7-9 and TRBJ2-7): DTGVSQNPRHKITKRGQNVTFRCDPISEHNRLYWYRQTLGQGPEFLTYFQNEAQLEKSRLLSDRFSAERPKGSFSTLEIQRTEQGDSAMYLCASSLVTSGRDKQYFGPGTRLTVT.

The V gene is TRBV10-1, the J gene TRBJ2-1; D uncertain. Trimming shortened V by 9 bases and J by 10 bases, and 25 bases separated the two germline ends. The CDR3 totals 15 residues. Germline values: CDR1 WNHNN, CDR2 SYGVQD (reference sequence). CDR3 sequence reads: CARTAPAPNLKEQFF. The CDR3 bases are TGCGCCAGAACCGCCCCGGCCCCGAATCTTAAGGAGCAGTTCTTC.

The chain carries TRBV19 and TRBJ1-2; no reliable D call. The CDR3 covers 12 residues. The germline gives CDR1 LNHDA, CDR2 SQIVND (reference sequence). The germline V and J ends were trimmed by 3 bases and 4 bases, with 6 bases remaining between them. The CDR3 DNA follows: TGTGCCAGTAGTATTCCCCCCTATGGCTACACCTTC. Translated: CASSIPPYGYTF.

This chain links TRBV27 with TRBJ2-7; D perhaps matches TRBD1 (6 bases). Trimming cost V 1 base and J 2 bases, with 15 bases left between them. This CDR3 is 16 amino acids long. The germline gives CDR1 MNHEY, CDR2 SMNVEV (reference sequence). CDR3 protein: CASSLYRTAVPYEQYF. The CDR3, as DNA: TGTGCCAGCAGTTTATACCGGACAGCCGTCCCCTACGAGCAGTACTTC.

The CDR3 protein is CSVEGIRGHSSEQFF. The DNA of the CDR3 is TGCAGCGTTGAAGGAATCCGGGGACACTCTTCCGAGCAGTTCTTC. V gene TRBV29-1 combines with J gene TRBJ2-1; D perhaps matches TRBD1 (6 bases). Germline V lookup: CDR1 SQVTM, CDR2 ANQGSEA. V was shortened by 1 base and J by 10 bases, with 20 bases between the two germline ends. The CDR3 loop spans 15 amino acids.

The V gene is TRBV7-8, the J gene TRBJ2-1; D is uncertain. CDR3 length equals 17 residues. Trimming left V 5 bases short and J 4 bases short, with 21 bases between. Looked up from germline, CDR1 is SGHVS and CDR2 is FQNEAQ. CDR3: CASSALFATLGYNEQFF. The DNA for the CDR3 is TGTGCCAGCAGCGCCTTATTTGCAACTTTAGGTTACAATGAGCAGTTCTTC. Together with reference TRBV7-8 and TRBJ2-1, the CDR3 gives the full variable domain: GAGVSQSPRYKVAKRGQDVALRCDPISGHVSLFWYQQALGQGPEFLTYFQNEAQLDKSGLPSDRFFAERPEGSVSTLKIQRTQQEDSAVYLCASSALFATLGYNEQFFGPGTRLTVL.